These 32 T cell receptor beta chains were sequenced from one sample in a study of tumor-infiltrating lymphocytes in oesophageal squamous cell carcinoma. TCRdb ran MiXCR on the PCR reads and lists one entry per CDR3 protein. Of approximately 19,000 distinct CDR3 sequences detected, around 46% appear once; the ten largest clones hold around a third. Sequencing was done on a sample of normal esophageal tissue next to the tumor. These receptor sequences come from a female donor with esophageal squamous cell carcinoma.

V usage is TRBV5-4 and J usage is TRBJ2-5; 10 bases match TRBD1. V dropped 4 bases and J dropped 3; count of bases not matched to a gene: 6. Looked up from germline, CDR1 is SGHNT and CDR2 is YYREEE (reference sequence). The length of the CDR3 is 15 residues. The CDR3 DNA sequence: TGTGCCAGCAGCGAAGACAGGGGGCGCGAAGAGACCCAGTACTTC. Translated, it gives CASSEDRGREETQYF.

The rearrangement uses TRBV11-3 and TRBJ2-4; 10 bases are shared with TRBD2. The assigned J gene may be wrong: the sequence end matches TRBJ2-5 better. This CDR3 has 15 residues. Germline CDR1 SGHNT, CDR2 YENEEA. The CDR3 nucleotides read TGTGCCAGCAGTTCGACTAGCGGGCCCCAAGAGACCCAGTACTTC. Residues: CASSSTSGPQETQYF.

About this clonotype: The junction shows a germline mismatch at one end, possibly a read error. V usage is TRBV7-6 and J usage is TRBJ1-6; possible D gene TRBD1, 6 bases. CDR1 and CDR2 (germline): SGHVS, FNYEAQ. The CDR3 contains 14 residues. In nucleotides, the CDR3 is TGTGTCAGCAGCCAGGTGGGGGGGGCGGGCGAGCAGTACTTT. This encodes CVSSQVGGAGEQYF.

The chain is built from TRBV7-8 and TRBJ1-5; TRBD1 might be the D (6 bases). The CDR3 is made up of 14 amino acids. With 1 base removed from V and 8 bases from J, the gap between germline ends came to 12 bases. Germline V lookup: CDR1 SGHVS, CDR2 FQNEAQ. DNA of the CDR3: TGTGCCAGCAGCTTAGGCCAGGGGTTAAAGCCCCAGCATTTT. This sequence encodes CASSLGQGLKPQHF. The whole variable domain, filled in from reference TRBV7-8 and TRBJ1-5, reads GAGVSQSPRYKVAKRGQDVALRCDPISGHVSLFWYQQALGQGPEFLTYFQNEAQLDKSGLPSDRFFAERPEGSVSTLKIQRTQQEDSAVYLCASSLGQGLKPQHFGDGTRLSIL.

This clonotype was recorded many times. The gene calls are TRBV5-8 and TRBJ2-4; D tentatively reads TRBD1 or TRBD2 (5 bases each). Trimming removed 3 bases at V and 13 bases at J, with 20 bases between. CDR3 length equals 14 residues. CDR1 and CDR2 (germline): SGHTS, YDEGEE. DNA for the CDR3: TGTGCCAGCAGCTCCTACGGGGCTTACGGAGAGCAGTACTTC. Encoded protein: CASSSYGAYGEQYF.

The rearrangement joins TRBV11-2 to TRBJ2-1; 7 bases are a match to TRBD2. The J call may not be correct, given that the DNA end is closer to TRBJ2-7. The CDR3 extends over 16 amino acids. CDR1 is SGHAT and CDR2 is FQNNGV in the germline V gene. CDR3: CASSLDGGSSYNEQYF. The CDR3 DNA reads TGTGCCAGCAGCTTAGATGGCGGGAGCTCCTACAATGAGCAGTACTTC.

The chain links TRBV10-1 to TRBJ1-2, with 12 bases identical to TRBD2. Matching the DNA end better, TRBJ2-1 makes the J call doubtful. There are 15 residues in the CDR3. Germline V lookup: CDR1 WNHNN, CDR2 SYGVQD (reference sequence). CDR3 DNA: TGCGCCAGCAGTGAGACTAGCGGGAGGTACAATGAGCAGTTCTTC. It specifies CASSETSGRYNEQFF.

The chain combines TRBV2 with TRBJ2-5, with D possibly matching TRBD1 (7 bases). The better agreement between TRBJ2-7 and the DNA end casts doubt on the J call. The CDR3 has 15 amino acids. Germline V lookup: CDR1 SNHLY, CDR2 FYNNEI. Here the CDR3 reads CASSKGASVGAEQYF. The CDR3 DNA reads TGTGCCAGCTCAAAGGGGGCTAGCGTCGGTGCCGAGCAGTACTTC.

This clonotype was seen many times. The chain carries TRBV5-1 and TRBJ2-7, with D hard to call. The length of the CDR3 is 15 residues. Germline values: CDR1 SGHRS, CDR2 YFSETQ. V was clipped by 0 bases and J by 6 bases, with 16 bases between them. The CDR3: CASSLGGRNLGEQYF. CDR3 DNA sequence: TGCGCCAGCAGCTTGGGAGGCAGGAATTTAGGCGAGCAGTACTTC.

The chain links TRBV7-2 to TRBJ2-7; possible D gene TRBD1, 5 bases. This CDR3 spans 14 amino acids. Germline V gene sequence: CDR1 SGHTA, CDR2 FQGNSA. The V and J ends lost 4 bases and 1 base respectively, with 11 bases between them. In DNA form, the CDR3 reads TGTGCCAGCAGCTCGAAGGCAGGGTCCTACGAGCAGTACTTC. The encoded protein is CASSSKAGSYEQYF.

The J gene is TRBJ1-2, the V gene TRBV20-1, with 8 bases aligning to TRBD1. This CDR3 has 16 amino acids. After removal of 0 bases from V and 1 base from J, the junction contained 7 bases not matched to a gene. Germline V CDR1 and CDR2: DFQATT, SNEGSKA (reference sequence). The CDR3 bases are TGCAGTGCTAGAGATGATCAGGGGGCGGTTAACTATGGCTACACCTTC. It is translated as CSARDDQGAVNYGYTF.

The V call is TRBV7-2, the J call TRBJ2-1, with TRBD1 matching over 8 bases. V gave up 4 bases and J gave up 7 bases; unmatched junction bases: 3. Germline V gives CDR1 SGHTA, CDR2 FQGNSA. The CDR3 loop spans 13 amino acids. The CDR3 loop reads CASSSQGENEQFF. The CDR3 region has the DNA TGTGCCAGCAGCTCACAGGGGGAAAATGAGCAGTTCTTC.

This clonotype rates as medium-sized. The rearrangement uses TRBV7-2 and TRBJ1-2; D is unclear. The length of the CDR3 is 13 residues. Germline CDR1 SGHTA, CDR2 FQGNSA. The ends were cut back, 3 bases at V and 3 bases at J, with 8 bases in the middle. CDR3 region: CASSFSTDYGYTF. Here the CDR3 DNA reads TGTGCCAGCAGCTTCTCGACTGACTATGGCTACACCTTC.

The V gene is TRBV7-6, the J gene TRBJ2-3, with 9 bases that match TRBD1. Near its end, the DNA agrees better with TRBJ2-5, so the J call may be wrong. The CDR3 is 16 residues long. Germline assignment: CDR1 SGHVS and CDR2 FNYEAQ. The CDR3, as DNA: TGTGCCAGCAGCTTACAGGGGACAGGGACCTTGGAGACCCAGTACTTC. Translating gives CASSLQGTGTLETQYF.

V usage is TRBV7-6 and J usage is TRBJ2-3, with 7 bases aligning to TRBD1. The junction had 12 bases not matched to a gene; V was cut back by 1 base and J by 5 bases. The germline gives CDR1 SGHVS, CDR2 FNYEAQ. The CDR3 sequence is 17 residues long. CDR3 loop: CASSLGVYGPGGDTQYF. The DNA for the CDR3 is TGTGCCAGCAGCTTAGGAGTTTACGGGCCAGGGGGAGATACGCAGTATTTT.

This clonotype ranks as medium-sized. The rearrangement joins TRBV7-9 to TRBJ2-7, with 12 positions matching TRBD2. V lost 6 bases and J lost 5; bases outside the gene matches: 8. From germline, CDR1 is SEHNR and CDR2 FQNEAQ (reference sequence). The CDR3 is 15 amino acids. Written as DNA, the CDR3 is TGTGCCAGCAGTCTGACTAGCGGGAGATTCGACGAGCAGTACTTC. Translated, it gives CASSLTSGRFDEQYF.

Remarks on this clonotype: Since the CDR3 does not end with the conserved phenylalanine or tryptophan, this likely comes from a read error. No DNA is shown, since the ends of the CDR3 on it are uncertain; the CDR3 is the one TCRdb lists. The CDR3 loop reads CASSLSPSQLGNEQFFGA. The chain links TRBV27 to TRBJ2-5; TRBD2 is the table's D call, not checked against the DNA. From its first to its last residue, the CDR3 has 18 amino acids. The germline V gene encodes CDR1 MNHEY and CDR2 SMNVEV (reference sequence).

The V and J genes are TRBV7-3 and TRBJ1-1, with 8 bases aligning to TRBD1. V dropped 3 bases and J dropped 0; count of bases not matched to a gene: 3. The CDR3 runs to 15 residues. Per germline, CDR1 SGHTA and CDR2 FQGTGA. CDR3 DNA: TGTGCCAGCAGCTTTACAGGGGGGATGAACACTGAAGCTTTCTTT. Translated, it gives CASSFTGGMNTEAFF. Looking up the rest from reference TRBV7-3 and TRBJ1-1 gives the full variable domain: GAGVSQTPSNKVTEKGKYVELRCDPISGHTALYWYRQSLGQGPEFLIYFQGTGAADDSGLPNDRFFAVRPEGSVSTLKIQRTERGDSAVYLCASSFTGGMNTEAFFGQGTRLTVV.

This clonotype occurred a few times. The V gene is TRBV7-2, the J gene TRBJ2-3; unclear D gene. Germline CDR1 reads SGHTA; CDR2 reads FQGNSA. V lost 1 base, J lost 5 bases, and 4 bases lay in between. The CDR3 has 12 residues. The DNA for the CDR3 is TGTGCCAGCAGCTTAGGGAGAGATACGCAGTATTTT. Translated: CASSLGRDTQYF.

The V gene is TRBV7-2, the J gene TRBJ2-4; possibly TRBD2 for D (5 bases). Matching the DNA end better, TRBJ2-7 makes the J call doubtful. Germline V lookup: CDR1 SGHTA, CDR2 FQGNSA. CDR3 length: 14 amino acids. CDR3 region: CASSSGLSGDEQYF. In DNA form, the CDR3 reads TGTGCCAGCAGCTCCGGACTTTCTGGGGACGAGCAGTACTTC.

The gene calls are TRBV7-3 and TRBJ1-1; 10 bases fit TRBD1. Germline trimming cut 5 bases from V and 5 bases from J; bases unmatched to any gene: 5. CDR1 and CDR2 (germline): SGHTA, FQGTGA. The CDR3 loop spans 14 amino acids. CDR3 in amino acids: CASSRGQGGTEAFF. The CDR3 nucleotides read TGTGCCAGCAGCCGAGGACAGGGGGGTACTGAAGCTTTCTTT.

The chain links TRBV5-4 to TRBJ2-6, with TRBD2 as a possible D gene (7 bases). Judging by the DNA end, TRBJ2-5 fits better; the J call may be wrong. Germline V gene lookup returns CDR1 SGHNT and CDR2 YYREEE (reference sequence). The CDR3 consists of 17 residues. This chain's CDR3 is CASSLAGGGPEGETQYF. The CDR3 DNA is TGTGCCAGCAGCTTGGCCGGCGGGGGCCCAGAGGGAGAGACCCAGTACTTC.

This clonotype is a singleton in its sample. The chain has TRBV7-8 and TRBJ2-5, with D possibly TRBD1 on 6 matching bases. There are 15 residues in the CDR3. The germline CDR1 and CDR2 sequences are SGHVS and FQNEAQ. V was clipped by 5 bases and J by 2 bases, with 15 bases between them. CDR3 region: CASSPRLRGQETQYF. In DNA form, the CDR3 reads TGTGCCAGCAGCCCGCGGCTTAGGGGGCAAGAGACCCAGTACTTC.

V is TRBV6-1 and J is TRBJ2-5; 8 nucleotides match TRBD1. Germline trimming cut 7 bases from V and 11 bases from J; bases unmatched to any gene: 15. This CDR3 spans 14 amino acids. Germline CDR1 is MNHNS and CDR2 is SASEGT. The CDR3 bases are TGTGCCAGCATCGAGACAGGGGCTGGGTGGGAGCAGTACTTC. Translated: CASIETGAGWEQYF.

The V call is TRBV6-1, the J call TRBJ2-5, with D possibly being TRBD2 (5 bases). The J call may be faulty, since TRBJ2-1 better matches the DNA end. Germline assignment: CDR1 MNHNS and CDR2 SASEGT. CDR3 length: 12 residues. CDR3 loop: CASSAPGYEQFF. For the CDR3, the DNA is TGTGCCAGCAGTGCCCCGGGATATGAGCAGTTCTTC.

This clonotype has a handful of counts. The chain combines TRBV7-8 with TRBJ2-7; D is perhaps TRBD2 (5 bases). This CDR3 has 12 residues. V was trimmed by 6 bases and J by 6 bases, leaving 12 bases between them. Germline loops: CDR1 SGHVS, CDR2 FQNEAQ. This chain's CDR3 is CASRLEAGEQYF. CDR3 DNA: TGTGCCAGCAGGTTGGAGGCGGGCGAGCAGTACTTC.

The V gene is TRBV12-3 or TRBV12-4, the J gene TRBJ2-5; D is unclear. Trimming removed 2 bases from V and 3 bases from J, with 4 bases in between. This CDR3 is built from 12 residues. Here the CDR3 DNA reads TGTGCCAGCAGTTTAAACGAAGAGACCCAGTACTTC. This gives the protein CASSLNEETQYF.

A note on this clonotype: A much larger clone differs from this one at a single base, so this may be a read error. J is TRBJ2-6 and V is TRBV5-1; maybe TRBD2 (6 bases). The end of the DNA fits TRBJ2-7 better, so the J call may be wrong. CDR3 length: 14 amino acids. Per the germline V gene, CDR1 is SGHRS and CDR2 is YFSETQ. The CDR3, as DNA: TGCGCCAGCAGCGTATCCACGGGACTCGGCGAGCAGTACTTC. Amino acid sequence: CASSVSTGLGEQYF.

Remarks on this clonotype: Because the CDR3's place on the DNA is in doubt, the DNA is left out and the CDR3 is given as listed by TCRdb. V and J are TRBV25-1 and TRBJ2-6. The CDR3 spans 14 residues, counting both ends. Germline assignment: CDR1 MGHDK and CDR2 SYGVNS. The CDR3 loop reads CASSDPQPWLHLRF.

Only a few counts were recorded for this clonotype. The CDR3 protein is CASSRDGAHSYEQYF. For the CDR3, the DNA is TGTGCCAGCAGCCGGGACGGGGCCCACTCTTACGAGCAGTACTTC. This chain links TRBV7-3 with TRBJ2-5; D tentatively reads TRBD1 or TRBD2 (5 bases each). The J call may be incorrect, as the DNA end agrees better with TRBJ2-7. CDR1 and CDR2 (germline): SGHTA, FQGTGA. This CDR3 region has 15 residues.

As concerns this clonotype: A junction end diverges from the germline sequence, so it may reflect a read error. This sequence joins TRBV7-6 and TRBJ2-3, with a tentative D call TRBD1 (7 bases). The J call may be mistaken, given a closer DNA end match to TRBJ2-5. The length of the CDR3 is 15 residues. The germline V gene has CDR1 SGHVS and CDR2 FNYEAQ. The CDR3 protein is CASSLAATGYATQYF. CDR3 bases: TGTGCTAGCAGCTTAGCGGCGACAGGGTACGCGACCCAGTACTTC.

This clonotype occurred many times. This may come from a read error, since a much larger clone is one base off. The chain has TRBV10-1 and TRBJ2-4; D is uncertain. V lost 9 bases to trimming and J lost 13 bases, with 10 bases between them. Germline lookup yields CDR1 WNHNN and CDR2 SYGVQD (reference sequence). This CDR3 is 9 amino acids long. CDR3 loop: CARGNEQYF. In nucleotides, the CDR3 is TGCGCCAGGGGGAATGAGCAGTACTTC.